This T cell receptor beta chain was recovered during a study of blood T cell repertoires in COVID-19 (dated by TCRdb to 2018 to 2021). As for the study more broadly: Samples from collaborators originated in the United States, Italy and Spain and spanned both the acute and convalescent phases of COVID-19. Samples were obtained from the ongoing ImmuneRACE study (first 160 participants) and from about 1,300 subjects provided by 6 global collaborators. A de-identified subject ID, COVID-19 status, age in years and sex were almost always included in the sample metadata. The prospective study material was composed of cDNA or gDNA derived from T cells, B-cell-depleted T cells, or PBMCs. Where available, HLA class I and class II types were obtained from metadata supplied by the sample provider rather than from assay-based typing. Deeply sampled blood TCRbeta repertoires from subjects exposed to, actively infected with, or recovered from COVID-19 were included in the dataset. The repertoires were released in a freely available public database meant as a resource for research on the immune response to SARS-CoV-2. The investigation overall reported the following: Clinical and demographic metadata were provided uncurated, with the amount varying by source and participant.

Of note for this clone: This clone's antigen is unknown. Per-nucleotide qualities are absent, and no much larger clonotype sits a single base away.

TCRbeta CDR3 regions were amplified from genomic DNA by means of the immunoSEQ Assay, a bias-controlled multiplex PCR. Turning to the authors' computational methods: The number of nucleated cells in each sample was estimated by amplification of reference gene primers within the assay. Sequence reads were collapsed and filtered to measure the absolute abundance of every unique TCRbeta CDR3 rearrangement. For each sample, productive Simpson clonality was calculated by taking the square root of Simpson's diversity index across productive rearrangements. Sourced from immuneACCESS, this table was stored by TCRdb with only in-frame sequences that have V and J called. A share of the clones is absent; for the studies checked, an unresolved V gene accounts for under half, and the remainder has no known explanation. D and trimming were read from the DNA, whereas the V and J calls and clone size are those reported in that table. The sample profile shows over 300,000 clones; 89% of them were found once. 9.5% of the sample is in the top ten clones.

The germline V gene sets CDR1 to MDHEN and CDR2 to SYDVKM. Inclusive of the bounding cysteine and phenylalanine, the CDR3 is 13 residues long. Only the CDR3 portion is preserved as DNA: 39 bases, with reading frame beginning at the first base. V sheds 6 bases and J sheds 7 bases, leaving 12 bases between their ends. In the prospective study, participants were roughly 18 to 95 years old, resided in about two dozen geographic areas of the United States, and were enrolled through a virtual design. To assign participants to cohorts, the prospective study relied on clinical history that participants themselves reported in a screening survey and a study questionnaire. For ImmuneRACE Cohort 3, a participant was defined as recovered based on two consecutive negative NP/OP PCR tests, clearance by a healthcare professional, or resolution of symptoms. Mobile phlebotomists in the prospective study collected whole blood, serum and a nasopharyngeal or oropharyngeal swab from every participant. Prospective study participants could optionally give additional blood draws and questionnaires over an approximately 2-month period. Blood samples from the prospective study were shipped frozen or at room temperature prior to DNA extraction.

The specimen sequenced was PBMCs or T cells enriched from blood (not recorded which). The origin of this receptor is a woman in her forties who had recovered from COVID-19. The chain is assembled from TRBV28 and TRBJ2-2; TRBD2 is a possible D gene, resting on 5 matching bases. At the DNA level, the sequence is TGTGCCAGCAGCCCATGGGCGGGCGGGGAGCTGTTTTTT. The translation is CASSPWAGGELFF.